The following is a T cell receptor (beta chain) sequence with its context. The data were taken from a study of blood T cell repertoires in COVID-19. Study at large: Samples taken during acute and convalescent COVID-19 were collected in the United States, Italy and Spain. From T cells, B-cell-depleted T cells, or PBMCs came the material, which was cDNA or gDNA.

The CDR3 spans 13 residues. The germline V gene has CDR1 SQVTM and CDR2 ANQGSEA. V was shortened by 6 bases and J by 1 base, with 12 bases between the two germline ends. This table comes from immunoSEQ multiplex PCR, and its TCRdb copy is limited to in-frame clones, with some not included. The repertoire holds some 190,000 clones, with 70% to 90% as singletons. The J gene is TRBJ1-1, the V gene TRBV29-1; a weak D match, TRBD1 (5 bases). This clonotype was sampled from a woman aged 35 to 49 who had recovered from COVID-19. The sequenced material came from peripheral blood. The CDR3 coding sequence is TGCAGCGTGAGATGGGGGGAGAACACTGAAGCTTTCTTT. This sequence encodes CSVRWGENTEAFF.